Listed below are T cell receptor beta chains from one sample, sequenced in a study of molecular identifiers for immune sequencing clone quantification. MiXCR, applied by TCRdb to the PCR reads, yields one record per CDR3 protein. The sample records over 600,000 distinct CDR3 sequences, 20% being singletons. The sample comprised naive CD8+ T cells from blood, with Jurkat cell RNA spiked in. Receptors were obtained from a human donor in good health. Some libraries in this study had Jurkat cell RNA spiked in. The CDR3 runs from the conserved cysteine through the conserved F or W. A D gene is named only where the DNA matches it firmly. The size of a clone is reported for some rows only, either as once, few or many, or as a class for expanded clones.

J gene | D gene | V gene | clone size | CDR3 DNA | CDR3 protein
TRBJ2-1 | . | TRBV7-9 | few | TGTGCCAGCAGCTTAGTTGTGGTTAGCGGTAGATACAATGAGCAGTTCTTC | CASSLVVVSGRYNEQFF
TRBJ2-1 | TRBD2 | TRBV29-1 | many | TGCAGCGTTGTCTTAGCGGGCAGGAACAATGAGCAGTTCTTC | CSVVLAGRNNEQFF
TRBJ2-7 | TRBD1 | TRBV6-6 | . | TGTGCCAGCAAGAAACAGGGGAACTACGAGCAGTACTTC | CASKKQGNYEQYF
TRBJ2-2 | TRBD2 | TRBV4-2 | many | TGTGCCAGCAGCCAAGGCCCTAGCGGGACGAACACCGGGGAGCTGTTTTTT | CASSQGPSGTNTGELFF
TRBJ2-1 | TRBD2 | TRBV5-5 | few | TGTGCCAGCAGCTTGCTGGCGGGAGTCCTCAATGAGCAGTTCTTC | CASSLLAGVLNEQFF
TRBJ1-5 | . | TRBV6-6 | many | TGTGCCAGCAGTTACCAAAGGGGATTTAGCAATCAGCCCCAGCATTTT | CASSYQRGFSNQPQHF
TRBJ1-3 | . | TRBV3-1 | few | TGTGCCAGCAGCCAGATGTTGCCAGGGTCTGGAAACACCATATATTTT | CASSQMLPGSGNTIYF
TRBJ2-1 | . | TRBV2 | . | TGTGCCAGCAGTGAAATGGCCCCCGTGGATGAGCAGTTCTTC | CASSEMAPVDEQFF
TRBJ2-7 | TRBD2 | TRBV4-3 | many | TGCGCCAGCAGCCACGGACTAGCGGGAGCGGCGGAGCAGTACTTC | CASSHGLAGAAEQYF
TRBJ2-7 | . | TRBV10-3 | many | TGTGCCATCAGTGAACGGAACGAGCAGTACTTC | CAISERNEQYF
TRBJ2-5 | . | TRBV7-2 | many | TGTGCCAGCAGCGAGCGAACTTCGTACCAAGAGACCCAGTACTTC | CASSERTSYQETQYF
TRBJ2-7 | . | TRBV23-1 | . | TGCGCCAGCAGTCAAGCTTTCGCAGGGGGGGACGAGCAGTACTTC | CASSQAFAGGDEQYF
TRBJ2-5 | . | TRBV27 | many | TGTGCCAGCAGTCATGGGAAACAAGAGACCCAGTACTTC | CASSHGKQETQYF
TRBJ1-3 | TRBD1 | TRBV4-3 | . | TGCGCCAGCAGCCAAGACAGGGGGCCTGGAGACACCATATATTTT | CASSQDRGPGDTIYF
TRBJ1-1 | . | TRBV4-1 | many | TGCGCCAGCAGCCAAGATTGGGGGTTGGGGAACACTGAAGCTTTCTTT | CASSQDWGLGNTEAFF
TRBJ2-7 | TRBD1 | TRBV28 | few | TGTGCCAGCAGTTTATTGACAGGGGACGAGCAGTACTTC | CASSLLTGDEQYF
TRBJ2-4 | . | TRBV24-1 | few | TGTGCCACCAGTGCTCCGGACGAGAACATTCAGTACTTC | CATSAPDENIQYF
TRBJ1-1 | . | TRBV7-9 | many | TGTGCCAGCAGCCCTTTTTCGAACACTGAAGCTTTCTTT | CASSPFSNTEAFF
TRBJ2-5 | . | TRBV5-1 | many | TGCGCCAGCAGCTTGGACTGGCAGGCGGACGGGACCCAGTACTTC | CASSLDWQADGTQYF
TRBJ2-3 | . | TRBV29-1 | many | TGCAGCGTTGTAAGGTTCACAGATACGCAGTATTTT | CSVVRFTDTQYF
TRBJ2-6 | TRBD2 | TRBV7-6 | many | TGTGCCAGCAGCTTCGACAGCCCCCACCGTCGTACTAGCGGGAGGGGATCTGGGGCCAACGTCCTGACTTTC | CASSFDSPHRRTSGRGSGANVLTF
TRBJ2-5 | TRBD2 | TRBV12-3/TRBV12-4 | many | TGTGCCAGCAGTTTAGTGCCCGGGACTAGCGATGAGACCCAGTACTTC | CASSLVPGTSDETQYF
TRBJ1-4 | . | TRBV19 | . | TGTGCCAGTAGTAGCGGGACGGCTTTCGACGGACTGTTTTTT | CASSSGTAFDGLFF
TRBJ2-5 | . | TRBV28 | many | TGTGCCAGCATGCCGTCCGTATACCAAGAGACCCAGTACTTC | CASMPSVYQETQYF
TRBJ2-3 | TRBD2 | TRBV7-2 | many | TGTGCCAGCAGTTCCCGACTAGCGGGGGGGGCAGATACGCAGTATTTT | CASSSRLAGGADTQYF
TRBJ2-7 | TRBD1 | TRBV20-1 | many | TGCAGTGCTAGGACAGGGGGAGGTCACGAGCAGTACTTC | CSARTGGGHEQYF
TRBJ1-1 | . | TRBV7-9 | many | TGTGCCAGCACCTCGGGGCTCACTGAAGCTTTCTTT | CASTSGLTEAFF
TRBJ2-7 | TRBD2 | TRBV5-6 | . | TGTGCCAGCAGCTTGTCTCTGGGACTAGCGGCCTACGAGCAGTACTTC | CASSLSLGLAAYEQYF
TRBJ2-3 | TRBD2 | TRBV12-3/TRBV12-4 | . | TGTGCCAGCAGTTTAGTCGCTAGCGGGGACTTGACAGATACGCAGTATTTT | CASSLVASGDLTDTQYF
TRBJ1-1 | . | TRBV19 | many | TGTGCCAGTAAATTTGGGGTCACTGAAGCTTTCTTT | CASKFGVTEAFF
TRBJ1-2 | . | TRBV10-3 | . | TGTGCCATCAGTGAGTCCCGGGGTAATGGCTACACCTTC | CAISESRGNGYTF
TRBJ1-5 | . | TRBV4-1 | many | TGCGCCAGCAGCCAAGCCTTCTCAAGCAATCAGCCCCAGCATTTT | CASSQAFSSNQPQHF
TRBJ1-1 | . | TRBV7-9 | many | TGTGCCAGCAGTTCCCCTTTCGGCACTGAAGCTTTCTTT | CASSSPFGTEAFF
TRBJ2-1 | TRBD1 | TRBV7-2 | many | TGTGCCAGCAGCTCCAGGGGGTCCTCCAATGAGCAGTTCTTC | CASSSRGSSNEQFF
TRBJ2-7 | . | TRBV5-3 | . | TGTGCCAGCAAACCCACACCACCCTACGGGCAGTACTTC | CASKPTPPYGQYF
TRBJ2-7 | . | TRBV9 | few | TGTGCCAGCAGCTTTATGACAGGCGGCGACGAGCAGTACTTC | CASSFMTGGDEQYF
TRBJ1-1 | TRBD1 | TRBV12-3/TRBV12-4 | few | TGTGCCAGCAGTTGGGACAGCGAAGCTTTCTTT | CASSWDSEAFF
TRBJ1-5 | . | TRBV29-1 | many | TGCAGCGTTTGTCATCAACAGCATTTT | CSVCHQQHF
TRBJ2-3 | TRBD2 | TRBV30 | few | TGTGCCTGGACGGTAGGGAGGGGTACAGATACGCAGTATTTT | CAWTVGRGTDTQYF
TRBJ2-5 | TRBD1 | TRBV5-6 | many | TGTGCCAGCAGAAGGGGGCAGCAAGAGACCCAGTACTTC | CASRRGQQETQYF
TRBJ2-5 | . | TRBV6-1 | many | TGTGCCAGCAGTGAAGAAGTAAAGCGACTCCAAGAGACCCAGTACTTC | CASSEEVKRLQETQYF
TRBJ1-5 | . | TRBV21-1 | many | TGTGCCAGCAGCGATAATCGGACAGAAACTAGCAATCAGCCCCAGCATTTT | CASSDNRTETSNQPQHF
TRBJ2-3 | . | TRBV7-6 | many | TGTGCCAGCTCGGGAGTGGCCACAGATACGCAGTATTTT | CASSGVATDTQYF
TRBJ2-7 | . | TRBV6-5 | many | TGTGCCAGCAGTTACTCTGGGGGGAGTGCTTACGAGCAGTACTTC | CASSYSGGSAYEQYF
TRBJ1-1 | . | TRBV28 | many | TGTGCCAGCAGTCCCCTGGTTTACGGGGACACTGAAGCTTTCTTT | CASSPLVYGDTEAFF
TRBJ2-2 | TRBD1 | TRBV19 | . | TGTGCCAGTAGGGACGGGGACAGGGGTCGAGGAGGGGAGCTGTTTTTT | CASRDGDRGRGGELFF
TRBJ1-2 | . | TRBV19 | once | TGTGCCAGTAGTATGACTAACAACTATGGCTACACCTTC | CASSMTNNYGYTF
TRBJ1-1 | TRBD1 | TRBV5-5 | many | TGTGCCAGCAGTTTGTATTTTTGGACAGGGGAGAACACTGAAGCTTTCTTT | CASSLYFWTGENTEAFF
TRBJ1-1 | . | TRBV25-1 | many | TGTGCCAGCAGTGTTTCCCGATCCACTGAAGCTTTCTTT | CASSVSRSTEAFF
TRBJ2-1 | . | TRBV27 | . | TGTGCCAGCAGTCTACTAGAAGGGTATGAGCAGTTCTTC | CASSLLEGYEQFF
TRBJ2-7 | . | TRBV2 | many | TGTGCCAGCAGTGAAGTGATGGGAGACTACGAGCAGTACTTC | CASSEVMGDYEQYF